Presented here are 3 T cell receptor beta chains from one specimen sequenced in a study of T-cell reconstitution after alpha-beta-depleted transplantation in children. Unique molecular identifiers tagged the TCRbeta library. One entry per CDR3 protein, called by TCRdb with MiXCR from the PCR reads. The sample lists fewer than 550,000 distinct CDR3 sequences; 16% were seen once. Sequencing used PBMCs, mostly from graft donor cells, obtained 360 days after TCRalphabeta/CD19-depleted stem cell transplant. The origin of the receptors is a boy in the first two years of life who had a stem cell transplant for Wiskott-Aldrich syndrome, so the T cells may come from the graft donor.

This clonotype turned up a few times. This chain uses TRBV29-1 with TRBJ2-2, with 8 bases aligning to TRBD2. Germline V gene data show CDR1 as SQVTM and CDR2 as ANQGSEA. V dropped 4 bases and J dropped 5; count of bases not matched to a gene: 12. This CDR3 has 16 residues. The CDR3 sequence is CSVGALASGPTGELFF. The CDR3 coding sequence is TGCAGCGTTGGGGCCCTCGCTAGCGGGCCAACCGGGGAGCTGTTTTTT.

The rearrangement uses TRBV12-3 or TRBV12-4 and TRBJ1-4; D unclear. The CDR3 extends over 15 amino acids. The V and J ends lost 9 bases and 0 bases respectively, with 14 bases between them. CDR3: CASRRGPSTNEKLFF. Written as DNA, the CDR3 is TGTGCCAGTCGAAGAGGGCCTTCAACTAATGAAAAACTGTTTTTT.

This CDR3 is CASSVEAGEGTEAFF. The CDR3 DNA sequence: TGTGCCAGCAGCGTAGAGGCAGGGGAGGGCACTGAAGCTTTCTTT. This chain connects TRBV9 to TRBJ1-1; weak D call: TRBD1 (6 bases). CDR1 and CDR2 from the germline V gene are SGDLS and YYNGEE. The CDR3 has 15 amino acids. Deletions cut 0 bases from V and 4 bases from J, with 13 bases between. The full variable domain, its missing parts supplied by reference TRBV9 and TRBJ1-1, is DSGVTQTPKHLITATGQRVTLRCSPRSGDLSVYWYQQSLDQGLQFLIQYYNGEERAKGNILERFSAQQFPDLHSELNLSSLELGDSALYFCASSVEAGEGTEAFFGQGTRLTVV.